This note documents a single T cell receptor (beta chain) sequence. Its antigen is unknown. Treatment denoted: 15 to 20 received Ad26.COV2.S at low or high dose, single or two shots; about 5 received placebo; per-sample allocation not given. Samples were taken on day 63 after the first vaccine or placebo injection. The table came from immunoSEQ multiplex PCR; TCRdb's copy has only in-frame clones and leaves some out. The sample yields approximately 500,000 clones, around nine tenths seen once. This record comes from a study of Ad26.COV2.S vaccination and SARS-CoV-2 variants. Trimming cost V 1 base and J 3 bases, with 7 bases left between them. The CDR3 extends over 13 amino acids. CDR1 and CDR2 from the germline V gene are LGHDT and YNNKEL (reference sequence). General observations from the study: Vaccinees and placebo recipients showed similar non-spike TCR breadth.

This receptor was identified in a person aged 18-60 years who received the Ad26.COV2.S COVID-19 vaccine or a placebo. The chain uses TRBV3-1 (or the pseudogene TRBV3-2) and TRBJ2-7, with no clear D. The specimen comprised peripheral blood, sampled in a trial of Ad26.COV2.S vaccine versus placebo. CDR3 DNA: TGTGCCAGCAGCCAAGGGGCCATCTACGAGCAGTACTTC. This encodes CASSQGAIYEQYF.